The rows below give T cell receptor beta chains drawn from one sample of a study of blood T cell repertoires in COVID-19. Here immunoSEQ multiplex PCR was the method, and the copy in TCRdb shows in-frame clones only, minus some. Of 350,000 or so clones listed, approximately 89% are singletons. The sequenced sample consisted of peripheral blood. All receptors derive from a woman in her sixties with COVID-19, enrolled during active disease. CDR3s include the opening cysteine and the closing phenylalanine or tryptophan. A D gene is named only where the DNA matches it firmly. The size field is filled for only some rows; it gives once, few, many or a size class.

size	D	V	J	DNA	CDR3
-	-	TRBV11-3	TRBJ1-1	TGTGCCAGCAGCTTAGGGGAGTACACTGAAGCTTTCTTT	CASSLGEYTEAFF
-	-	TRBV6-5	TRBJ1-2	TGTGCCAGCAGTTACTCGACCGGGGGTATGCCCTATGGCTACACCTTC	CASSYSTGGMPYGYTF
-	TRBD1	TRBV7-9	TRBJ1-3	TGTGCCAGCAGTACAGGGGCAGGGCCTGGAAACACCATATATTTT	CASSTGAGPGNTIYF
-	TRBD1	TRBV5-1	TRBJ1-2	TGCGCCAGCAGCGGAAACAGGGGGCACAACTATGGCTACACCTTC	CASSGNRGHNYGYTF
-	-	TRBV27	TRBJ1-6	TGTGCCAGCAGTTCCCTAGCGGGACACATCCACTTT	CASSSLAGHIHF
-	TRBD1	TRBV5-5	TRBJ1-5	TGTGCCAGCAGCCTGACAGGGAAGGATCAGCCCCAGCATTTT	CASSLTGKDQPQHF
-	TRBD1	TRBV7-9	TRBJ1-2	TGTGCCAGCAGCGTGGGTCCAGGGGGTCGCTATGGCTACACCTTC	CASSVGPGGRYGYTF
-	TRBD2	TRBV27	TRBJ2-6	TGTGCCAGCAGTTCACGGACTAGCGGCCTATCTGGGGCCAACGTCCTGACTTTC	CASSSRTSGLSGANVLTF
once	-	TRBV7-9	TRBJ2-3	TGTGCCAGCAGCCGCAGGGGGGGCACAGATACGCAGTATTTT	CASSRRGGTDTQYF
-	-	TRBV14	TRBJ2-4	TGTGCCAGCAGCCAAGGCGGCATTCAGTACTTC	CASSQGGIQYF
-	-	TRBV28	TRBJ2-7	TGTGCCAGCAGTTTAACAGGGAACTACGAGCAGTACTTC	CASSLTGNYEQYF
-	TRBD1	TRBV18	TRBJ2-1	TGTGCCAGCTCACCGCTGGGACAGGGGAATTCTGAGCAGTTCTTC	CASSPLGQGNSEQFF
-	TRBD1	TRBV25-1	TRBJ2-1	TGTGCCAGCAGTGTTCGGTCAGGGGGCTCCTACAATGAGCAGTTCTTC	CASSVRSGGSYNEQFF
-	-	TRBV12-3/TRBV12-4	TRBJ1-1	TGTGCCAGCAGTTTCTCGTACACTGAAGCTTTCTTT	CASSFSYTEAFF
once	TRBD1	TRBV7-9	TRBJ1-2	TGTGCCAGCAGCTTCGCGGGACAGTTAATGGGTTATGGCTACACCTTC	CASSFAGQLMGYGYTF
once	-	TRBV5-1	TRBJ2-1	TGCGCCAGCAGCGGCAGGGGTTACAATGAGCAGTTCTTC	CASSGRGYNEQFF
-	-	TRBV7-3	TRBJ2-1	TGTGCCAGCAGCTTCCAGCGTCCCGGAGGTGAGCAGTTCTTC	CASSFQRPGGEQFF
-	-	TRBV5-1	TRBJ1-6	TGCGCCAGCAGCCCCTATGGAGCGAATTCACCCCTCCACTTT	CASSPYGANSPLHF
-	TRBD2	TRBV7-6	TRBJ2-3	TGTGCCAGCAGAGACCGGGGTAGCGGGGCGACGGGGGATACGCAGTATTTT	CASRDRGSGATGDTQYF
-	-	TRBV15	TRBJ2-3	TGTGCCACCAGCACCAGGACAACCAACACAGATACGCAGTATTTT	CATSTRTTNTDTQYF
-	-	TRBV5-8	TRBJ1-2	TGTGCCAGCAGCTTTGAGTCGACAGGCATTGGCTACACCTTC	CASSFESTGIGYTF
-	-	TRBV6-5	TRBJ1-1	TGTGCCAGCAGTAGACAAGGGGTAGGCACTGAAGCTTTCTTT	CASSRQGVGTEAFF
few	TRBD2	TRBV2	TRBJ2-1	TGTGCCAGCAGCCTGACTAGCGGGGGGGCCGCTGAGCAGTTCTTC	CASSLTSGGAAEQFF
-	-	TRBV5-1	TRBJ1-1	TGCGCCAGCAGCTCCGAACCGGGAAGGCCTGAAGCTTTCTTT	CASSSEPGRPEAFF
-	TRBD1	TRBV7-2	TRBJ1-1	TGTGCCAGCAGCTTAGGTGGGACAGGCAGCACTGAAGCTTTCTTT	CASSLGGTGSTEAFF
-	-	TRBV28	TRBJ2-2	TGTGCCAGCAGTTTTGGGGGGGCGCGCACCGGGGAGCTGTTTTTT	CASSFGGARTGELFF
once	-	TRBV4-1	TRBJ1-2	TGCGCCAGCAGCCAAGATTGGGGCGGCGGCTATGGCTACACCTTC	CASSQDWGGGYGYTF